The entry below describes one TCR beta chain. The clone's antigen remains unknown. No base-level quality is on record; no much larger clone is a single base apart. This record belongs to a study of blood T cell repertoires in COVID-19 (TCRdb year 2020). Some background on the complete study: Collaborator samples came from the United States, Italy and Spain and covered acute and convalescent phases of COVID-19. The material from the prospective study consisted of cDNA or gDNA derived from T cells, B-cell-depleted T cells, or PBMCs. The dataset comprised deeply sampled blood TCRbeta repertoires from subjects exposed to, actively infected with, or recovered from COVID-19. The repertoires were released in a freely available public database meant as a resource for research on the immune response to SARS-CoV-2. The samples were drawn from the first 160 participants of the ongoing ImmuneRACE study and from roughly 1,300 subjects provided by 6 global collaborators. Nearly every sample came with metadata listing a de-identified subject ID, COVID-19 status, age in years and sex. Where HLA class I and class II types were available, the types were taken from metadata supplied by the sample provider, not from assay-based typing.

Here is what the overall study found, with its caveats: How much clinical and demographic metadata was included differed by source and by participant, and the metadata was provided uncurated.

Collaborating institutions collected whole blood in K2EDTA tubes following their own protocols. Collaborator samples were shipped for TCRbeta analysis as frozen whole blood, isolated PBMCs, or DNA extracted from either sample type. The immunoSEQ Assay, a bias-controlled multiplex PCR, was used to amplify TCRbeta CDR3 regions from genomic DNA. Regarding the original processing steps: The number of nucleated cells in each sample was estimated from the amplification of reference gene primers within the assay. Sequence reads were collapsed and filtered to measure the absolute abundance of every unique TCRbeta CDR3 rearrangement. For each sample, productive Simpson clonality was calculated as the square root of Simpson's diversity index across productive rearrangements. TCRdb retrieved this table from immuneACCESS and kept in-frame rearrangements only. Not all clones are present; in checked studies, unresolved V genes account for under half, and no reason is known for the remainder. V and J calls and clone size are given by that table; D and trimming were obtained from the DNA. In all, the sample holds 18,000 or so clones, and over 75% of those were seen once. Jointly, the top ten make up 8.5% to 10% of the sample.

Taken from the germline V gene, the CDR1 and CDR2 loops are KGHSH and LQKENI. From the cysteine through the phenylalanine, the CDR3 covers 14 amino acids. The only DNA kept is the CDR3, 42 bases in frame from the first base. The germline V and J ends show losses of 3 bases and 4 bases respectively, and no gene match explains 3 bases of the junction. Sequenced material: peripheral blood. The receptor was derived from a man in his forties with active COVID-19. The chain is made from TRBV18 and TRBJ1-2, and 9 junctional nucleotides match TRBD1. The nucleotides are TGTGCCAGCTCACCGGGACAGGGAAGCTATGGCTACACCTTC. It codes for CASSPGQGSYGYTF.